Each of the 14 T cell receptor beta chains below was sequenced from the same sample in a study of vaccination effects on CD4 cells after COVID-19. Sequencing in the ViraFEST assay came after antigen-specific CD4+ T cells had been expanded with viral peptide pools, which were used to stimulate PBMC. Following culture for roughly 10 days, CD4+ T cells were isolated. The person's infection with SARS-CoV-2, confirmed by PCR, took place between March and December 2020. Data came from immunoSEQ multiplex PCR; TCRdb stores just in-frame clones and leaves some out. The profile shows 24,000 or so clones, 69% of them singletons. For these receptors, no antigen is known. The sample in question was CD4+ T cells from PBMCs cultured with SARS-CoV-2 spike peptides, obtained before COVID-19 vaccination. The receptors derive from a human donor who had a prior SARS-CoV-2 infection.

A few counts support this clone. The chain carries TRBV7-8 and TRBJ1-5; 7 bases fit TRBD1. Germline lookup yields CDR1 SGHVS and CDR2 FQNEAQ. The CDR3 covers 15 residues. With 5 bases clipped from V and 3 bases from J, the junction kept 7 bases outside the gene matches. Here the CDR3 reads CASSVQGRVNQPQHF. CDR3 nucleotide sequence: TGTGCCAGCAGCGTACAGGGGCGCGTCAATCAGCCCCAGCATTTT.

This clone came up a few times. This chain joins TRBV5-6 and TRBJ2-3; TRBD1 agrees at 8 bases. This CDR3 is built from 15 residues. Germline lookup yields CDR1 SGHDT and CDR2 YYEEEE. Trimming at V came to 2 bases and at J to 1 base, leaving 3 bases not matched to a gene. CDR3 in amino acids: CASSFVGQGTDTQYF. CDR3 nucleotides: TGTGCCAGCAGCTTCGTGGGACAGGGCACAGATACGCAGTATTTT.

J is TRBJ2-7 and V is TRBV5-4, with TRBD2 matching 14 bases. The J segment lost 6 bases and the V segment lost 0 bases, leaving 11 bases of the junction unmatched. The germline V gene encodes CDR1 SGHNT and CDR2 YYREEE (reference sequence). The CDR3 has 18 amino acids. The DNA of the CDR3 is TGTGCCAGCAGCTTGGGGGGACTAGCGGGGGCGTCGCCCGCCGAGCAGTACTTC. Its translation is CASSLGGLAGASPAEQYF.

The chain employs TRBV3-1 (or the pseudogene TRBV3-2) and TRBJ1-5; the D is unclear. The CDR3 has 17 residues. The germline gives CDR1 LGHDT, CDR2 YNNKEL (reference sequence). V shed 3 bases and J shed 5 bases, with 20 bases lying between them. Here the CDR3 DNA reads TGTGCCAGCAGCCAGGCAGGTCCCATTTTGCATCATCAGCCCCAGCATTTT. It encodes CASSQAGPILHHQPQHF.

The genes are TRBV11-1 and TRBJ2-5; tentatively, D is TRBD1 or TRBD2 (6 bases each). Germline-derived CDR1 and CDR2 are SGHAT and FQDESV (reference sequence). The V gene lost 4 bases and the J gene lost 1 base, with 16 bases spanning the gap. CDR3 length: 16 residues. The CDR3 is CASSSRGTGVQETQYF. CDR3 nucleotides: TGTGCCAGCAGCTCAAGGGGGACGGGGGTCCAAGAGACCCAGTACTTC.

This chain connects TRBV5-5 to TRBJ1-5; 9 nucleotides agree with TRBD1. This CDR3 region has 14 residues. The germline V gene has CDR1 SGHKS and CDR2 YYEKEE (reference sequence). The ends lost 7 bases at V and 6 bases at J; junction bases unmatched: 8. CDR3 amino acids: CASRTGVVGQPQHF. In nucleotides, the CDR3 is TGTGCCAGCCGGACAGGGGTGGTGGGTCAGCCCCAGCATTTT.

The chain carries TRBV7-3 and TRBJ2-1, with D unclear. CDR3 length: 13 amino acids. Germline V gene data show CDR1 as SGHTA and CDR2 as FQGTGA. The V end was cut by 3 bases, the J end by 5 bases, with 8 bases between. The CDR3 spells CASSLAGDNEQFF. The DNA of the CDR3 is TGTGCCAGCAGCTTGGCCGGCGACAATGAGCAGTTCTTC.

CDR3 sequence reads: CAWSEQGIQPQHF. The CDR3 nucleotides read TGTGCCTGGAGTGAGCAGGGAATACAGCCCCAGCATTTT. The chain carries TRBV30 and TRBJ1-5; the D gene is possibly TRBD1 (5 bases). This CDR3 has 13 amino acids. Trimming shortened V by 1 base and J by 7 bases, and 11 bases separated the two germline ends. Germline V gene lookup returns CDR1 GTSNPN and CDR2 SVGIG (reference sequence). The full variable domain, its missing parts supplied by reference TRBV30 and TRBJ1-5, is SQTIHQWPATLVQPVGSPLSLECTVEGTSNPNLYWYRQAAGRGLQLLFYSVGIGQISSEVPQNLSASRPQDRQFILSSKKLLLSDSGFYLCAWSEQGIQPQHFGDGTRLSIL.

The chain carries TRBV11-1 and TRBJ2-5; D unclear. This CDR3 region has 12 residues. Germline V lookup: CDR1 SGHAT, CDR2 FQDESV (reference sequence). The V gene lost 4 bases and the J gene lost 5 bases, with 8 bases spanning the gap. The CDR3 DNA is TGTGCCAGCAGCTCGGCAGTCGAGACCCAGTACTTC. It translates to CASSSAVETQYF.

The genes are TRBV30 and TRBJ2-5; 9 bases align to TRBD2. TRBJ2-7 matches the DNA end more closely, so the J call is doubtful. The CDR3 runs to 15 residues. Germline V gene data show CDR1 as GTSNPN and CDR2 as SVGIG (reference sequence). CDR3 amino acids: CAWKTYGLASHEQYF. CDR3 in DNA: TGTGCCTGGAAAACCTATGGACTAGCGAGTCACGAGCAGTACTTC.

This CDR3 reads CASSPMGANTGELFF. Here the CDR3 DNA reads TGTGCCAGCTCACCAATGGGAGCGAACACCGGGGAGCTGTTTTTT. J is TRBJ2-2 and V is TRBV18; D might be TRBD2 (5 bases). The CDR3 has 15 residues. V lost 2 bases, J lost 0 bases, and 7 bases lay in between. The germline CDR1 and CDR2 sequences are KGHSH and LQKENI.

The chain carries TRBV27 and TRBJ2-7, with 13 positions matching TRBD2. The CDR3 is 16 residues long. Trimming at V came to 4 bases and at J to 2 bases, leaving 5 bases not matched to a gene. Germline CDR1 is MNHEY and CDR2 is SMNVEV (reference sequence). The CDR3 nucleotides read TGTGCCAGCAGTTCCGCGACTAGCGGGAGGACCTACGAGCAGTACTTC. It translates to CASSSATSGRTYEQYF.

This clone was seen a handful of times. The chain recombines TRBV14 with TRBJ1-1; possible D gene TRBD1, 5 bases. Trimming cost V 4 bases and J 10 bases, with 19 bases left between them. This CDR3 is built from 14 residues. Germline CDR1 is SGHDN and CDR2 is FVKESK. CDR3 loop: CASSPPGLWFPAFF. The CDR3 coding sequence is TGTGCCAGCAGCCCGCCGGGGCTCTGGTTTCCAGCTTTCTTT. The full variable domain, its missing parts supplied by reference TRBV14 and TRBJ1-1, is EAGVTQFPSHSVIEKGQTVTLRCDPISGHDNLYWYRRVMGKEIKFLLHFVKESKQDESGMPNNRFLAERTGGTYSTLKVQPAELEDSGVYFCASSPPGLWFPAFFGQGTRLTVV.

The CDR3 region has the DNA TGTGCCAGCAGCTTTGGTTTTTCCCGGGAGACCCAGTACTTC. This sequence encodes CASSFGFSRETQYF. J is TRBJ2-5 and V is TRBV7-9; no clear D. Germline V gene sequence: CDR1 SEHNR, CDR2 FQNEAQ (reference sequence). The CDR3 is made up of 14 amino acids. V dropped 3 bases and J dropped 5 bases, with 13 bases sitting between them.